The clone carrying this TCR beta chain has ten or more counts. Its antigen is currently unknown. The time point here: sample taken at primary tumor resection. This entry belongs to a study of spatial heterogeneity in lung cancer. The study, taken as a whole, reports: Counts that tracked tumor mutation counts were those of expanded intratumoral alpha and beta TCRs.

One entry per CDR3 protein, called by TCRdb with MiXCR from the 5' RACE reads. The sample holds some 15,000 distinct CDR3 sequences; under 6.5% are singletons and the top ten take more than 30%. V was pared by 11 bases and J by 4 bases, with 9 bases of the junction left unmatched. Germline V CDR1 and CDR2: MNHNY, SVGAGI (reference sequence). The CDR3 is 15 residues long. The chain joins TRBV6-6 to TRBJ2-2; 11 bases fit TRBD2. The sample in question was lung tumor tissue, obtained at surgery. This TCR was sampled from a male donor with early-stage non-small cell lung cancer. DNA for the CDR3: TGTGCCGTCCCATCTAGCGGGGGGCCCACCGGGGAGCTGTTTTTT. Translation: CAVPSSGGPTGELFF.